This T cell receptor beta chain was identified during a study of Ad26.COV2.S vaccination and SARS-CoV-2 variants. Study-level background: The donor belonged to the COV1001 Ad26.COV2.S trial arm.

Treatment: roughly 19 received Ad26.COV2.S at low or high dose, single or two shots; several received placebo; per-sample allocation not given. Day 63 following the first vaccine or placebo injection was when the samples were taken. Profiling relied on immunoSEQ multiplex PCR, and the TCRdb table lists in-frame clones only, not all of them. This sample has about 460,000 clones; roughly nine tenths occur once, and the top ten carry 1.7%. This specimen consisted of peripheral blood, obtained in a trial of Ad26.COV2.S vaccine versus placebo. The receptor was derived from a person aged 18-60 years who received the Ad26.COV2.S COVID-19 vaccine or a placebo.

The CDR3 DNA follows: TGTGCCAGCAGCTTGCCCGTGGGAGGGAACACTGAAGCTTTCTTT. Translation gives CASSLPVGGNTEAFF. The chain couples TRBV5-4 to TRBJ1-1; the D is unclear. The CDR3 is 15 amino acids. Germline values: CDR1 SGHNT, CDR2 YYREEE (reference sequence). Trimming took off 1 base at V and 1 base at J, with 11 bases between the two ends.